This T cell receptor beta chain came from a study of cytomegalovirus exposure and HLA in healthy donors. This clone was counted once. Assay used: immunoSEQ multiplex PCR; TCRdb lists only in-frame clones, some missing. The sample contains 300,000 to 400,000 clones, roughly 88% of which appear only once. The TCR originated in a man younger than 40 in good health and CMV-seronegative. The source material was PBMCs.

The CDR3 DNA reads as TGCGCCAGCAGCTTGCACGGGACAACCAACTACGAGCAGTACTTC. It encodes CASSLHGTTNYEQYF. The chain carries TRBV5-1 and TRBJ2-7, with D possibly matching TRBD1 (6 bases). Germline V gene lookup returns CDR1 SGHRS and CDR2 YFSETQ. This CDR3 comprises 15 residues. V shed 1 base and J shed 3 bases, with 14 bases lying between them. Filled out from reference TRBV5-1 and TRBJ2-7, the complete variable domain reads KAGVTQTPRYLIKTRGQQVTLSCSPISGHRSVSWYQQTPGQGLQFLFEYFSETQRNKGNFPGRFSGRQFSNSRSEMNVSTLELGDSALYLCASSLHGTTNYEQYFGPGTRLTVT.